The T cell receptor (beta chain) described here comes from a study of monozygotic twins with inflammatory bowel disease. Broader study findings: Versus healthy twins, IBD patients showed fewer clonotypes shared with others, especially with disease activity.

A word on this clonotype: What it binds is not known.

TCRdb re-called the 5' RACE reads and catalogs CDR3 proteins one per entry, DNA excluded. The data include just over 300,000 distinct CDR3 sequences; the top ten clones carry roughly 5.2%. The CDR3 covers 15 residues. Germline lookup yields CDR1 SGHDT and CDR2 YYEEEE. The sequence came from a human donor with ulcerative colitis or Crohn's disease, or a healthy co-twin of an affected twin (not recorded which). Sequencing input: blood. The V and J genes are TRBV5-6 and TRBJ2-1; no DNA is available, so the TRBD1 call from TCRdb remains unchecked. CDR3 in amino acids: CASSLPGGALAEQFF.